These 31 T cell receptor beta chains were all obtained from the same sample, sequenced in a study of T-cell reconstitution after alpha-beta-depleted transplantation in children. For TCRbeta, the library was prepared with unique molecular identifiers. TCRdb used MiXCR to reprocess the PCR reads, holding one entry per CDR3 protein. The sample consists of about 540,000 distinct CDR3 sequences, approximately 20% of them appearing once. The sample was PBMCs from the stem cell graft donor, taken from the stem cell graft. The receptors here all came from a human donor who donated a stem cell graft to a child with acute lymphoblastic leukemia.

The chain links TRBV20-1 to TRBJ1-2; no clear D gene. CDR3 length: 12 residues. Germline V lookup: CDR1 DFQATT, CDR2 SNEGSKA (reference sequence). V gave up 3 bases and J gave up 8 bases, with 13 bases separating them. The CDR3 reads CSASPTRRGYTF. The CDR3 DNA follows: TGCAGTGCTAGCCCCACCCGGAGGGGCTACACCTTC.

The CDR3 nucleotides are TGTGCCAGCAGCTCGCTGGGCGTAACTAATGAAAAACTGTTTTTT. It codes for CASSSLGVTNEKLFF. The chain is built from TRBV7-9 and TRBJ1-4; no clear D gene. Germline CDR1 and CDR2: SEHNR and FQNEAQ (reference sequence). This CDR3 is built from 15 residues. Trimming left V 4 bases short and J 1 base short, with 10 bases between.

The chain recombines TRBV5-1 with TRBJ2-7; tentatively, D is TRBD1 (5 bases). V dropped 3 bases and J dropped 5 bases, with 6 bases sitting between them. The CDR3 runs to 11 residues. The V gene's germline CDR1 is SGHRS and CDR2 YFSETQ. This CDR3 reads CASSWGHEQYF. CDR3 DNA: TGCGCCAGCAGCTGGGGCCACGAGCAGTACTTC.

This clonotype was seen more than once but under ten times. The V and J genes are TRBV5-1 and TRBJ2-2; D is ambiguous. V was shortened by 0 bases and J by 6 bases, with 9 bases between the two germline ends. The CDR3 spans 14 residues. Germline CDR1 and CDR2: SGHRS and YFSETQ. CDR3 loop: CASSLGLLPGELFF. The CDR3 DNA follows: TGCGCCAGCAGCTTGGGGCTCCTACCCGGGGAGCTGTTTTTT. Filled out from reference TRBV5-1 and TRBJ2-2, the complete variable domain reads KAGVTQTPRYLIKTRGQQVTLSCSPISGHRSVSWYQQTPGQGLQFLFEYFSETQRNKGNFPGRFSGRQFSNSRSEMNVSTLELGDSALYLCASSLGLLPGELFFGEGSRLTVL.

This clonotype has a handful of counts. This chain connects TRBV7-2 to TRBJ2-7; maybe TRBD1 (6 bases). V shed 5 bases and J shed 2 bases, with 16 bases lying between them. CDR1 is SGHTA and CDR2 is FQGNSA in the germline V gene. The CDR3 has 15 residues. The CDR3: CASSARTVVTYEQYF. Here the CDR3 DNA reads TGTGCCAGCAGCGCACGGACAGTAGTTACCTACGAGCAGTACTTC.

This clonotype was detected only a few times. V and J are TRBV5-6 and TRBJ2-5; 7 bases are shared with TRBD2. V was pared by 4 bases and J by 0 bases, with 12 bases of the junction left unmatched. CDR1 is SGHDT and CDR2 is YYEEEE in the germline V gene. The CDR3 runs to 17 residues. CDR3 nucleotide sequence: TGTGCCAGCAGCGTCCCCCTCCACGGGGGGTACCAAGAGACCCAGTACTTC. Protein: CASSVPLHGGYQETQYF.

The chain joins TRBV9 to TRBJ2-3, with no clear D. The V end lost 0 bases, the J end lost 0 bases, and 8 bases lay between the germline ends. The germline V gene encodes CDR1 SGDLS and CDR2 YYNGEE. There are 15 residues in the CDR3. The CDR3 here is CASSVEESSTDTQYF. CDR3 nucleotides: TGTGCCAGCAGCGTAGAGGAGTCTAGCACAGATACGCAGTATTTT.

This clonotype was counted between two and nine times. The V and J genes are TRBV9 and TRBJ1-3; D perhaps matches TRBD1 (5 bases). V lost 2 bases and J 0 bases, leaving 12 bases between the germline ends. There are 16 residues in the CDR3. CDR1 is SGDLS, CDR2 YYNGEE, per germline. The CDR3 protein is CASSVGRAYSGNTIYF. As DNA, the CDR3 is TGTGCCAGCAGCGTGGGCAGGGCCTACTCTGGAAACACCATATATTTT. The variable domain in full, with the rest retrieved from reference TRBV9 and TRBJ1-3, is DSGVTQTPKHLITATGQRVTLRCSPRSGDLSVYWYQQSLDQGLQFLIQYYNGEERAKGNILERFSAQQFPDLHSELNLSSLELGDSALYFCASSVGRAYSGNTIYFGEGSWLTVV.

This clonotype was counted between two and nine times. CDR3 DNA sequence: TGTGCCAGCAGCTTGTTGCTAGCGGGGGACGAGCAGTACTTC. Its translation: CASSLLLAGDEQYF. This chain connects TRBV5-6 to TRBJ2-7; 10 nucleotides align to TRBD2. The CDR3 spans 14 residues. Germline V lookup: CDR1 SGHDT, CDR2 YYEEEE. Trimming at V came to 1 base and at J to 5 bases, leaving 3 bases not matched to a gene.

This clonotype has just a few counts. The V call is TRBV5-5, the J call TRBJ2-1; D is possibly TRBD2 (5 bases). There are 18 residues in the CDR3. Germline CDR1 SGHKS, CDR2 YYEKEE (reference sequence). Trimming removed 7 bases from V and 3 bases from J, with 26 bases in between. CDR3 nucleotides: TGTGCCAGCCCTGGACCTTCTCGGGGAGCGGAAGACTACAATGAGCAGTTCTTC. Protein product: CASPGPSRGAEDYNEQFF.

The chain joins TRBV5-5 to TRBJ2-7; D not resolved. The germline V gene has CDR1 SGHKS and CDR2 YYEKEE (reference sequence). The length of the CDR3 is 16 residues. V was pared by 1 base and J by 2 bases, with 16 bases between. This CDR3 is CASSLTLQKTAYEQYF. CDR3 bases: TGTGCCAGCAGCTTGACCCTACAGAAAACCGCCTACGAGCAGTACTTC.

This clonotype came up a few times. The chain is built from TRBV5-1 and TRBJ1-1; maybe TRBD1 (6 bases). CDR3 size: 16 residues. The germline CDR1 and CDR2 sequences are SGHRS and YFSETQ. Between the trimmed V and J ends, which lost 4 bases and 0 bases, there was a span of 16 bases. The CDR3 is CASSPVGGQVNTEAFF. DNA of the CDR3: TGCGCCAGCAGCCCCGTGGGGGGGCAAGTGAACACTGAAGCTTTCTTT.

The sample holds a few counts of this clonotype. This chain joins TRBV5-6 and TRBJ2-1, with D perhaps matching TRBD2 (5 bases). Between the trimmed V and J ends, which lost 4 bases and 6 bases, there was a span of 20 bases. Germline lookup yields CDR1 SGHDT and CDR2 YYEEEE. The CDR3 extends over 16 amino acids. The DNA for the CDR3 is TGTGCCAGCAGCAACCCACTAGAATTACGTGGCAATGAGCAGTTCTTC. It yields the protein CASSNPLELRGNEQFF.

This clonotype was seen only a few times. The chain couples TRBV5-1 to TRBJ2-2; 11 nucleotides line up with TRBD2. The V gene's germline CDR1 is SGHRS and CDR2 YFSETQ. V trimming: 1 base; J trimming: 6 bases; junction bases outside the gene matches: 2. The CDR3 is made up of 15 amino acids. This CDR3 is CASSLTSGSSGELFF. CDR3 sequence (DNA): TGCGCCAGCAGCTTGACTAGCGGGAGTTCCGGGGAGCTGTTTTTT.

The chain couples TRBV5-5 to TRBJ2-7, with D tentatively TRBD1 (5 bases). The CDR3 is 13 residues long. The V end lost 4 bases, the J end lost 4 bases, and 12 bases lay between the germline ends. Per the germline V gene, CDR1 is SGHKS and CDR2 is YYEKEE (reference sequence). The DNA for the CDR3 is TGTGCCAGCAGCACGGCCAGGGCTTACGAGCAGTACTTC. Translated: CASSTARAYEQYF.

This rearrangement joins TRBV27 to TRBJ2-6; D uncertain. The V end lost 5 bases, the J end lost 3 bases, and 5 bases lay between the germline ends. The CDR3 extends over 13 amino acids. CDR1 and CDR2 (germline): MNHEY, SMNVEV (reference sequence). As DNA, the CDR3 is TGTGCCAGCAGTATATTTGGGGCCAACGTCCTGACTTTC. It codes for CASSIFGANVLTF.

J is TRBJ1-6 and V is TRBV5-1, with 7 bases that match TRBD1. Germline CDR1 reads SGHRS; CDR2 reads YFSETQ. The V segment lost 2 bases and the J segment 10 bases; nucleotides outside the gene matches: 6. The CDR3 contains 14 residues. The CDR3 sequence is CASSFLDRKSPLHF. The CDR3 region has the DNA TGCGCCAGCAGCTTCTTGGACAGGAAGTCACCCCTCCACTTT.

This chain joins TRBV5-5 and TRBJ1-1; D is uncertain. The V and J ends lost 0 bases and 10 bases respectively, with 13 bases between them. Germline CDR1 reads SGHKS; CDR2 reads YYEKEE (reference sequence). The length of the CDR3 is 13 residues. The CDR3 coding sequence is TGTGCCAGCAGCTTGGAAGCCGTTAGCAGAGCTTTCTTT. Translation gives CASSLEAVSRAFF.

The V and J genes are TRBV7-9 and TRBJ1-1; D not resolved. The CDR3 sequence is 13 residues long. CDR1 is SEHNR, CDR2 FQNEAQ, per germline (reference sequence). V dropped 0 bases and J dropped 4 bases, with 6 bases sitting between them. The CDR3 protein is CASSLADITEAFF. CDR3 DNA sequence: TGTGCCAGCAGCTTAGCGGATATCACTGAAGCTTTCTTT. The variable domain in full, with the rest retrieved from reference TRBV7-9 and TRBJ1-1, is DTGVSQNPRHKITKRGQNVTFRCDPISEHNRLYWYRQTLGQGPEFLTYFQNEAQLEKSRLLSDRFSAERPKGSFSTLEIQRTEQGDSAMYLCASSLADITEAFFGQGTRLTVV.

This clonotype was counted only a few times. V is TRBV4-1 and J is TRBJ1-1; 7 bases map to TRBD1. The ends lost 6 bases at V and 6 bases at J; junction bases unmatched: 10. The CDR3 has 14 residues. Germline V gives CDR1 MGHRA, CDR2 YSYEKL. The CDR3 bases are TGCGCCAGCAGTTGGAGGGACAGAAACGCTGAAGCTTTCTTT. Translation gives CASSWRDRNAEAFF.

CDR3: CASSFSKAGGADTQYF. CDR3 nucleotide sequence: TGTGCCAGCAGCTTTTCCAAAGCGGGAGGGGCAGATACGCAGTATTTT. The chain has TRBV11-2 and TRBJ2-3; 10 positions agree with TRBD2. V dropped 3 bases and J dropped 4; count of bases not matched to a gene: 7. CDR1 and CDR2 (germline): SGHAT, FQNNGV. This CDR3 comprises 16 residues.

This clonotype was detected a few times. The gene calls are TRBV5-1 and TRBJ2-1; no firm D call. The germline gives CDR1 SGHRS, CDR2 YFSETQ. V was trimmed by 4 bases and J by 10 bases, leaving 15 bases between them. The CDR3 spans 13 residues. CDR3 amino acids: CASSRSSSGEQFF. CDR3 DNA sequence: TGCGCCAGCAGCCGGAGTTCCTCCGGGGAGCAGTTCTTC.

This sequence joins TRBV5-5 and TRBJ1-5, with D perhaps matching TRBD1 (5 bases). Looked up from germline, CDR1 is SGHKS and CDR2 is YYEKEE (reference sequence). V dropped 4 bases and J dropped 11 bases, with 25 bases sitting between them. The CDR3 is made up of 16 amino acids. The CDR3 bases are TGTGCCAGCAGCCTCTCGAGTGCCGGGGCCTCTTGGGCCCAGCATTTT. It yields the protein CASSLSSAGASWAQHF.

CDR3 amino acids: CASSQGPAGGKAEQFF. The CDR3 bases are TGCGCCAGCAGCCAAGGCCCAGCGGGAGGTAAGGCTGAGCAGTTCTTC. The V gene is TRBV4-1, the J gene TRBJ2-1; 9 nucleotides align to TRBD2. With 1 base clipped from V and 9 bases from J, the junction kept 10 bases outside the gene matches. The CDR3 has 16 amino acids. CDR1 and CDR2 from the germline V gene are MGHRA and YSYEKL.

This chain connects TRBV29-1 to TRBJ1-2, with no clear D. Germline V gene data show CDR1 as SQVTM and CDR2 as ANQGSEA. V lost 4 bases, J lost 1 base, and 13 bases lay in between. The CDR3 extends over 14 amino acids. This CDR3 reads CSVAIDGSNYGYTF. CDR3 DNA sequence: TGCAGCGTTGCTATTGACGGTAGTAACTATGGCTACACCTTC.

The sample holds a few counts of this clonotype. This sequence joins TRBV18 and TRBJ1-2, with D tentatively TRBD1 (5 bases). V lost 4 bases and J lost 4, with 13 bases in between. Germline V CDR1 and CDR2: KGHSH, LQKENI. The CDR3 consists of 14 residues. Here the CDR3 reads CASSLVRDRYGYTF. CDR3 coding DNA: TGTGCCAGCTCACTCGTAAGGGACCGCTATGGCTACACCTTC.

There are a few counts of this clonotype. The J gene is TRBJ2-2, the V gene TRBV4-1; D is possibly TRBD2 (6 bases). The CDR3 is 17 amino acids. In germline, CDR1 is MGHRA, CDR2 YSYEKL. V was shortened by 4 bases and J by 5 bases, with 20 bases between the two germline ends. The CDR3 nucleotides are TGCGCCAGCAGCCCTCACCTCAGAGGGAGGACGACCGGGGAGCTGTTTTTT. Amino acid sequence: CASSPHLRGRTTGELFF.

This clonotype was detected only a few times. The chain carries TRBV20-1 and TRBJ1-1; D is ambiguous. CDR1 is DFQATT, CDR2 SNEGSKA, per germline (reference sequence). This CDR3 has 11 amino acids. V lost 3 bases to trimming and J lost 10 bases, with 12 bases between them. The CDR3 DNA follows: TGCAGTGCTAGGTCTATTCTCGGAGCTTTCTTT. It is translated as CSARSILGAFF.

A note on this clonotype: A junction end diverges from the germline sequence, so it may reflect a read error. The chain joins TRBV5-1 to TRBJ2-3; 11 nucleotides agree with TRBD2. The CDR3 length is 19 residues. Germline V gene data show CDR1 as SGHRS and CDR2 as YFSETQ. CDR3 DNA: TGCGCCAGCAGCTCCCTAAACCTGGGACTAGCGGACTTCACAGATATGCAGTATTTT. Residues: CASSSLNLGLADFTDMQYF.

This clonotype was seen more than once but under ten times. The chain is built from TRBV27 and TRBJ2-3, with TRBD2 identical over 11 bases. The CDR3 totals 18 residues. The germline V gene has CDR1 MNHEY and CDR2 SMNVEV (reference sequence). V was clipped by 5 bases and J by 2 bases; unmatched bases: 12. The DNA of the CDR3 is TGTGCCAGCAGTCTGACTAGCGGGACGCCCCTATCCACAGATACGCAGTATTTT. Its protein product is CASSLTSGTPLSTDTQYF.

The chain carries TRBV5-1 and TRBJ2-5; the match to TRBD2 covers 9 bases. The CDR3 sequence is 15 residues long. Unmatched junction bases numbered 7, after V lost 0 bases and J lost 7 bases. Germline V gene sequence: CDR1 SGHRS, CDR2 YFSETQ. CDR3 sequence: CASSLASGIRATQYF. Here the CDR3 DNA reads TGCGCCAGCAGCTTGGCTAGCGGGATTAGAGCGACCCAGTACTTC.